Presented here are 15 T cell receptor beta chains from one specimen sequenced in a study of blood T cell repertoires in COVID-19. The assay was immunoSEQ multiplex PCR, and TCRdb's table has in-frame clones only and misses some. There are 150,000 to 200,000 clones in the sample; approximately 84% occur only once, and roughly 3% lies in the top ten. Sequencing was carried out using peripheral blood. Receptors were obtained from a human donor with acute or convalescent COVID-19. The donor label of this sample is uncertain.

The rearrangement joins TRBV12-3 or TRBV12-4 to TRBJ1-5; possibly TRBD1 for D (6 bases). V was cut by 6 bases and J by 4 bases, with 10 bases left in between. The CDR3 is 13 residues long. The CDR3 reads CASSLQGNQPQHF. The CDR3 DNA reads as TGTGCCAGCAGCTTACAGGGTAATCAGCCCCAGCATTTT.

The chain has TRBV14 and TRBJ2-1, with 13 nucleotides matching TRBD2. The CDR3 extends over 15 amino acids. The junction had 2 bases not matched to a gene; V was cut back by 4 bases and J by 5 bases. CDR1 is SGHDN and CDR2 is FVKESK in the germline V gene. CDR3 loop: CASSLGTSGDNEQFF. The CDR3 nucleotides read TGTGCCAGCAGCCTTGGGACTAGCGGGGACAATGAGCAGTTCTTC.

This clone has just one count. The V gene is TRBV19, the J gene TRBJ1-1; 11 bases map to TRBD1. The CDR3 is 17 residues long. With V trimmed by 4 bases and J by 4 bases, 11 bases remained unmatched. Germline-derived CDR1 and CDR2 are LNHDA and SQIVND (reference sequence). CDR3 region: CASSRNPGTGGGTEAFF. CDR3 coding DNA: TGTGCCAGTAGTAGAAATCCCGGGACAGGGGGTGGCACTGAAGCTTTCTTT.

The CDR3 DNA reads TGTGCCAGCAGCCCCGGTAATCAGCCCCAGCATTTT. This codes for CASSPGNQPQHF. The chain joins TRBV7-2 to TRBJ1-5; no clear D. The V end was cut by 5 bases, the J end by 4 bases, with 6 bases between. This CDR3 spans 12 amino acids. Germline assignment: CDR1 SGHTA and CDR2 FQGNSA.

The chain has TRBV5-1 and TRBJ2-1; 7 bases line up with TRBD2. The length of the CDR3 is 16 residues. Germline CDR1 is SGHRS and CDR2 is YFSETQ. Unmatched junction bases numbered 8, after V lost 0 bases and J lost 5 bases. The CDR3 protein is CASSLAGREEDNEQFF. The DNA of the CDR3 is TGCGCCAGCAGCTTGGCCGGTCGGGAGGAGGACAATGAGCAGTTCTTC.

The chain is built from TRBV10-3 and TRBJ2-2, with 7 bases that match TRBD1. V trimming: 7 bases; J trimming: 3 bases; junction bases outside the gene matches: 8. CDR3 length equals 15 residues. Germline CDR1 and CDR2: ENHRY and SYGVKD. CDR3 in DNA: TGTGCCATCATAGGGGGCAGGGTGGACACCGGGGAGCTGTTTTTT. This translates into CAIIGGRVDTGELFF.

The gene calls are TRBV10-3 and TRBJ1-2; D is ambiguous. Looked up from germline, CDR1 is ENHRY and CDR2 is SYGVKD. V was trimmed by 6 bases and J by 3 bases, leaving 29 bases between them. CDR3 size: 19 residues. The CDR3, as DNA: TGTGCCATCAGGAGACAATTTGGGCAGCTCGGGGATCTGGACTATGGCTACACCTTC. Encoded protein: CAIRRQFGQLGDLDYGYTF.

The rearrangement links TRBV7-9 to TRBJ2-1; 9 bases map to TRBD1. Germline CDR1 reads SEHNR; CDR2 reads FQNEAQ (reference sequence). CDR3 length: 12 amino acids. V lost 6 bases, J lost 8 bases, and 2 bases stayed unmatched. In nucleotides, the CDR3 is TGTGCCAGCAGGCGGACAGGGGATGAGCAGTTCTTC. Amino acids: CASRRTGDEQFF.

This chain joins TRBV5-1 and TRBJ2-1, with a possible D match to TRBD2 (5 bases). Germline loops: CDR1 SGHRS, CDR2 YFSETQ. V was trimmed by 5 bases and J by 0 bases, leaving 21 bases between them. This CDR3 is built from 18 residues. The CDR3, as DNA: TGCGCCAGCAGTATGGGGTCGGGAATTCAAAGCTCCTACAATGAGCAGTTCTTC. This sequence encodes CASSMGSGIQSSYNEQFF.

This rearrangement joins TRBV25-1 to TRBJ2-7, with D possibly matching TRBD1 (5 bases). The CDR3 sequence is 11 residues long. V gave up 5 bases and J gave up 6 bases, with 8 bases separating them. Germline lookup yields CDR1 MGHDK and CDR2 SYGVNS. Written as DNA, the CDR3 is TGTGCCAGCAGTCGTCAGGGCGAGCAGTACTTC. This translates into CASSRQGEQYF.

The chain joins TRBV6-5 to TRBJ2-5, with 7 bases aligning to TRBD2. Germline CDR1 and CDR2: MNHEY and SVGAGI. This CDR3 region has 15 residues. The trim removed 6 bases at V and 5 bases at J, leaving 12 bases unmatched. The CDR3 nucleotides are TGTGCCAGCAGGTACGACGGGCGGGAGTGGGAGACCCAGTACTTC. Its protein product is CASRYDGREWETQYF.

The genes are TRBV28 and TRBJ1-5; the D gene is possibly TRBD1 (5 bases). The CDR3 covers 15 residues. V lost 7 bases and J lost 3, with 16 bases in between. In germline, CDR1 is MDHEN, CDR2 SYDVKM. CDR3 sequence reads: CASTRQGTYNQPQHF. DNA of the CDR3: TGTGCCAGCACCCGGCAAGGGACTTACAATCAGCCCCAGCATTTT.

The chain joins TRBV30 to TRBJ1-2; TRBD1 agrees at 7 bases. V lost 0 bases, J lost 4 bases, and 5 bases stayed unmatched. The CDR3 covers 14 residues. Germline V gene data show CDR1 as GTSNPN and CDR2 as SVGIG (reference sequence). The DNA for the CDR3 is TGTGCCTGGAGTGTCGGGACAGACTTCTATGGCTACACCTTC. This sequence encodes CAWSVGTDFYGYTF. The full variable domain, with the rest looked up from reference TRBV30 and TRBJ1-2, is SQTIHQWPATLVQPVGSPLSLECTVEGTSNPNLYWYRQAAGRGLQLLFYSVGIGQISSEVPQNLSASRPQDRQFILSSKKLLLSDSGFYLCAWSVGTDFYGYTFGSGTRLTVV.

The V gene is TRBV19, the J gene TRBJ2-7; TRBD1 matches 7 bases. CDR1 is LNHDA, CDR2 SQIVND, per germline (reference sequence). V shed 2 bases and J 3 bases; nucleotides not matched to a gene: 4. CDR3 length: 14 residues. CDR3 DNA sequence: TGTGCCAGTAGTATACGAGGGGGCCTCTACGAGCAGTACTTC. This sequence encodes CASSIRGGLYEQYF.

The CDR3 DNA reads as TGCAGCGCCTTAGTGCGGAGCGAGCAGTACTTC. Encoded protein: CSALVRSEQYF. The chain recombines TRBV29-1 with TRBJ2-7; D gene uncertain. Trimming shortened V by 7 bases and J by 6 bases, and 13 bases separated the two germline ends. The CDR3 spans 11 residues. Germline V gene data show CDR1 as SQVTM and CDR2 as ANQGSEA.